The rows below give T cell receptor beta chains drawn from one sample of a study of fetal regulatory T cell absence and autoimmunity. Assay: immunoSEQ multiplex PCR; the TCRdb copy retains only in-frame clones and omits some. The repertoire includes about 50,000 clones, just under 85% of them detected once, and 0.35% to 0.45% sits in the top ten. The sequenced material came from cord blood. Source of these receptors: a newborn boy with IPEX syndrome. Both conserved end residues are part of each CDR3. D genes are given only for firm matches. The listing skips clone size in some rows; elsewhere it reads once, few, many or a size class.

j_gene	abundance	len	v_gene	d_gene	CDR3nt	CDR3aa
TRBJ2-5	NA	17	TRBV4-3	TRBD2	TGCGCCAGCAGCCAAGACCTAGCGGGGTTTTACCAAGAGACCCAGTACTTC	CASSQDLAGFYQETQYF
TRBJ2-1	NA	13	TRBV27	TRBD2	TGTGCCAGCAGTCTAGCGGGCTACAATGAGCAGTTCTTC	CASSLAGYNEQFF
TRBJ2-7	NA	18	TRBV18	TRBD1	TGTGCCAGCTCACCACCGTGGGGAGAGGGGACAGACTCCTACGAGCAGTACTTC	CASSPPWGEGTDSYEQYF
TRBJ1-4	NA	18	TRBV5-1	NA	TGCGCCAGCAGCTTGGTTTATTCGCAGGGCGCAACTAATGAAAAACTGTTTTTT	CASSLVYSQGATNEKLFF
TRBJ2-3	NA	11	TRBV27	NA	TGTGCCAGCACCAACACAGATACGCAGTATTTT	CASTNTDTQYF
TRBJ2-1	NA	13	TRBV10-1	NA	TGCGCCAGCAGTGAGAAACAGGGACATGAGCAGTTCTTC	CASSEKQGHEQFF
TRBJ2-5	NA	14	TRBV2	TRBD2	TGTGCCAGCAGTTTCCTAGCGGGGGAAGAGACCCAGTACTTC	CASSFLAGEETQYF
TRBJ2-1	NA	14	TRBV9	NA	TGTGCCAGCAGCGTACACTCTTCCTACAATGAGCAGTTCTTC	CASSVHSSYNEQFF
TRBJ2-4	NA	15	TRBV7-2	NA	TGTGCCAGCAGCTTATGGGGACTTACTGTGGGTATTCAGTACTTC	CASSLWGLTVGIQYF
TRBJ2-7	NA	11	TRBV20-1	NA	TGCAGTGCTAGTACTGTGGGCGAGCAGTACTTC	CSASTVGEQYF
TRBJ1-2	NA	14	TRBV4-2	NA	TGTGCCAGCAGCCCACGGACAGCGAACTATGGCTACACCTTC	CASSPRTANYGYTF
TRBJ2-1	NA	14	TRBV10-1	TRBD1	TGCGCCAGCAGTGAGTCAGAGGGGGCTGGGGAGCAGTTCTTC	CASSESEGAGEQFF
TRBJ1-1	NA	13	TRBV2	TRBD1	TGTGCCAGCAGATTAGACAGGGAAGCTGAAGCTTTCTTT	CASRLDREAEAFF
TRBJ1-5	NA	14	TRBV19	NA	TGTGCCAGTAGTATGTCTGGGAGCAATCAGCCCCAGCATTTT	CASSMSGSNQPQHF
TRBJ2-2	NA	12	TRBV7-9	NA	TGTGCCAGCAGCTTAGTCCCCGGGGAGCTGTTTTTT	CASSLVPGELFF
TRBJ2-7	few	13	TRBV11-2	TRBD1	TGTGCCAGCAGCCCGGGACAGGGCTGGGAGCAGTACTTC	CASSPGQGWEQYF
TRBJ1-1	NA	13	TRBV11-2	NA	TGTGCCAGCAGCTTAGCAGCGAACACTGAAGCTTTCTTT	CASSLAANTEAFF
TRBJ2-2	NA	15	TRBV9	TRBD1	TGTGCCAGCAGCCCCAGGGGGCTGCACACCGGGGAGCTGTTTTTT	CASSPRGLHTGELFF
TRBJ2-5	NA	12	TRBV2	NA	TGTGCCAGCAGTGGGGGGCAAGAGACCCAGTACTTC	CASSGGQETQYF
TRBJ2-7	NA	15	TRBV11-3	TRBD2	TGTGCCAGCAGCCCGACGGGACTAGCGGGGGACGAGCAGTACTTC	CASSPTGLAGDEQYF
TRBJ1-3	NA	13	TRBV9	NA	TGTGCCAGCAGCAGGCGGAAGGGAAACACCATATATTTT	CASSRRKGNTIYF
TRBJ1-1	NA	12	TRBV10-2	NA	TGCGCCAGCAGTGAGGGGGCTACTGAAGCTTTCTTT	CASSEGATEAFF
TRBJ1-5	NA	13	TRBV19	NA	TGTGCCAGTAGTTGGGGGGATGGACGGCCCCAGCATTTT	CASSWGDGRPQHF
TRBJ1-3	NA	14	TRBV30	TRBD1	TGTGCCTGGCAGCTGACAGGGGCCGCCAACACCATATATTTT	CAWQLTGAANTIYF
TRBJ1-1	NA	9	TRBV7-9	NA	TGTGCCAGCAGCCATGAAGCTTTCTTT	CASSHEAFF
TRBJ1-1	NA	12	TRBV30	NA	TGTGCCTGGGAGGGGGGGAACACTGAAGCTTTCTTT	CAWEGGNTEAFF
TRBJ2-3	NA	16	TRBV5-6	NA	TGTGCCAGCAGCTTCCCACTAGTAGAGGTTCCAGATACGCAGTATTTT	CASSFPLVEVPDTQYF
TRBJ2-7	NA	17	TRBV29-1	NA	TGCAGCGTTGAAGATCAGGGCCTCGGCAGGGGCCTCTACGAGCAGTACTTC	CSVEDQGLGRGLYEQYF
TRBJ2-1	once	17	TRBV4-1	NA	TGCGCCAGCAGCCCAGTCGTGGGGGAGCCCTCCTACAATGAGCAGTTCTTC	CASSPVVGEPSYNEQFF
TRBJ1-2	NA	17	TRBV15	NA	TGTGCCACCAGCAGAGGTCTTAGACAGGTCGTTAACTATGGCTACACCTTC	CATSRGLRQVVNYGYTF
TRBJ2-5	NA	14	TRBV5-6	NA	TGTGCCAGCAGCTTGAGTTTCCAGCAAGAGACCCAGTACTTC	CASSLSFQQETQYF
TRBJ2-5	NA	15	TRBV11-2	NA	TGTGCCAGCAGCCTCGCCGGAAATAAGGGGGAGACCCAGTACTTC	CASSLAGNKGETQYF
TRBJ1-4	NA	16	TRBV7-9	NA	TGTGCCAGCAGCGGCGGCGTAGGGGGGCGCTCGGAAAAACTGTTTTTT	CASSGGVGGRSEKLFF
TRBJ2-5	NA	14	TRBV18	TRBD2	TGTGCCAGCTCACCACCTAGCGGGACAGAGACCCAGTACTTC	CASSPPSGTETQYF
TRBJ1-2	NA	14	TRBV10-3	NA	TGTGCCATCACCCCAGACGATGCTAACTATGGCTACACCTTC	CAITPDDANYGYTF
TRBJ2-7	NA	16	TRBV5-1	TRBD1	TGCGCCAGCAGATGGGGCGGGGACAGGGAAGTGTACGAGCAGTACTTC	CASRWGGDREVYEQYF
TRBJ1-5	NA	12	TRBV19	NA	TGTGCCAGTAGAGATAGCAATCAGCCCCAGCATTTT	CASRDSNQPQHF
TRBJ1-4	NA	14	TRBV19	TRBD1	TGTGCCAGTAGTAGACAGGGGGCTTTTGAAAAACTGTTTTTT	CASSRQGAFEKLFF
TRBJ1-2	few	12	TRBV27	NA	TGTGCCAGCACCTCCGGGGCGTATGGCTACACCTTC	CASTSGAYGYTF
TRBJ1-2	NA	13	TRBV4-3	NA	TGCGCCAGCAGCCCAGGACTGATCTATGGCTACACCTTC	CASSPGLIYGYTF
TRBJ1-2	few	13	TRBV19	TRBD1	TGTGCCAGTAGAAACAGGGGGCGGAATGGCTACACCTTC	CASRNRGRNGYTF